The entry below gives a single TCR beta chain sequence along with its context. The data are from a study of blood T cell repertoires in COVID-19. Overall study context: The cDNA or gDNA used as material had been derived from T cells, B-cell-depleted T cells, or PBMCs.

Grouping used clinical history reported by participants in a survey and questionnaire. Donors in Cohort 3 who had recovered were those with two negative PCRs, healthcare professional clearance, or resolution of their symptoms. The CDR3 runs 16 residues. Germline V gene sequence: CDR1 SGHAT, CDR2 FQNNGV. The germline V and J ends were trimmed by 5 bases and 2 bases, with 17 bases remaining between them. As handled by the study authors: Estimation of nucleated cell counts relied on the amplification of reference gene primers. Clones were read by immunoSEQ multiplex PCR, and TCRdb kept only the in-frame ones, dropping some. Clonal size and the V and J genes are those of that table, whereas D and trimming came from the DNA. The sample consists of under 300,000 clones, 80% to 90% of them appearing once.

Material for sequencing was PBMCs or T cells enriched from blood (not recorded which). This TCR derives from a woman aged 18-29 years who had recovered from COVID-19. V gene TRBV11-2 combines with J gene TRBJ2-3, with unresolved D. CDR3 coding DNA: TGTGCCAGCAGCCAATACCTCGGTTCCCTCACAGATACGCAGTATTTT. Translated, it gives CASSQYLGSLTDTQYF.